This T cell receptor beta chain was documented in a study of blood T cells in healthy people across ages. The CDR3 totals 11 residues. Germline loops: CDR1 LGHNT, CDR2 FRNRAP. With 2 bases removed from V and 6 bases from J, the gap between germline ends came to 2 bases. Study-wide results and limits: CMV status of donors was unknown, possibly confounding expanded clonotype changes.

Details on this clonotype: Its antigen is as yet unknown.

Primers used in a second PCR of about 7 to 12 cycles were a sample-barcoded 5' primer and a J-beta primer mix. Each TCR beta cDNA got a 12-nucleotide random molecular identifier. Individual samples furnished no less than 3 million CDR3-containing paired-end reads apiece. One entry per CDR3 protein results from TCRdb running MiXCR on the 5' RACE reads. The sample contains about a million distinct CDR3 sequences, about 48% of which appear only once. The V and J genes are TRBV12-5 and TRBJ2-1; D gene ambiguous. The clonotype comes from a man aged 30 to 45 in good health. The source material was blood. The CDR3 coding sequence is TGTGCTAGTGGTTTGTTCAATGAGCAGTTCTTC. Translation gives CASGLFNEQFF.